This entry lists 30 T cell receptor beta chains sequenced from one sample in a study of blood T cell repertoires in COVID-19. Clones were sequenced by immunoSEQ multiplex PCR, and TCRdb holds only the in-frame ones, with some missing. The sample contains hundreds of thousands of clones, roughly 90% of which appear only once. Sequencing was performed on peripheral blood. These receptors originate from a woman in her 70s with COVID-19, enrolled during active disease.

The gene calls are TRBV3-1 (or the pseudogene TRBV3-2) and TRBJ1-6; a weak D match, TRBD1 (5 bases). The germline CDR1 and CDR2 sequences are LGHDT and YNNKEL (reference sequence). The V and J ends lost 5 bases and 0 bases respectively, with 11 bases between them. CDR3 size: 16 residues. CDR3 nucleotides: TGTGCCAGCAGCAAACTCGGGGGCTCCTATAATTCACCCCTCCACTTT. Amino acid sequence: CASSKLGGSYNSPLHF.

The chain has TRBV24-1 and TRBJ2-5; D is possibly TRBD1 (5 bases). From germline, CDR1 is KGHDR and CDR2 SFDVKD. This CDR3 is built from 13 residues. Trimming left V 3 bases short and J 3 bases short, with 7 bases between. CDR3 coding DNA: TGTGCCACCAGTGATGACAGCAAAGAGACCCAGTACTTC. It specifies CATSDDSKETQYF.

The rearrangement links TRBV6-1 to TRBJ1-5; TRBD1 matches at 8 bases. Germline V CDR1 and CDR2: MNHNS, SASEGT. This CDR3 region has 15 residues. After removal of 1 base from V and 3 bases from J, the junction contained 2 bases not matched to a gene. The CDR3 here is CASSEGGQVNQPQHF. The CDR3 DNA is TGTGCCAGCAGTGAAGGGGGACAGGTCAATCAGCCCCAGCATTTT.

V and J are TRBV6-5 and TRBJ1-6; 8 nucleotides line up with TRBD1. The CDR3 is made up of 15 amino acids. V trimming: 4 bases; J trimming: 3 bases; junction bases outside the gene matches: 2. The germline V gene has CDR1 MNHEY and CDR2 SVGAGI. The CDR3: CASSLGQVYNSPLHF. The CDR3 coding sequence is TGTGCCAGCAGTTTGGGACAGGTCTATAATTCACCCCTCCACTTT.

The chain is built from TRBV27 and TRBJ2-7; 11 nucleotides align to TRBD2. The CDR3 is 15 amino acids. Unmatched junction bases numbered 7, after V lost 5 bases and J lost 4 bases. In germline, CDR1 is MNHEY, CDR2 SMNVEV (reference sequence). The CDR3 is CASSLLSGGVYEQYF. The CDR3 DNA follows: TGTGCCAGCAGTCTCCTTAGCGGGGGGGTTTACGAGCAGTACTTC.

The rearrangement uses TRBV28 and TRBJ1-2; D not resolved. The CDR3 sequence is 16 residues long. CDR1 MDHEN and CDR2 SYDVKM come from the germline V gene. The V end was cut by 6 bases, the J end by 5 bases, with 22 bases between. Here the CDR3 reads CASSSNAVGVRYGYTF. CDR3 bases: TGTGCCAGCAGCTCTAATGCGGTTGGAGTTAGGTATGGCTACACCTTC.

The rearrangement uses TRBV30 and TRBJ1-1; a weak D match, TRBD1 (6 bases). Germline CDR1 and CDR2: GTSNPN and SVGIG (reference sequence). The CDR3 is 13 amino acids. Between the trimmed V and J ends, which lost 7 bases and 0 bases, there was a span of 12 bases. The CDR3 sequence is CASSQGLNTEAFF. The CDR3, as DNA: TGTGCCTCATCACAGGGACTGAACACTGAAGCTTTCTTT.

This clone turned up a few times. The V gene is TRBV5-6, the J gene TRBJ1-5; D gene unclear. Between the trimmed V and J ends, which lost 0 bases and 4 bases, there was a span of 11 bases. CDR1 is SGHDT and CDR2 is YYEEEE in the germline V gene. The CDR3 spans 15 residues. CDR3 nucleotides: TGTGCCAGCAGCTTGGACGAGGCCTTAAATCAGCCCCAGCATTTT. It specifies CASSLDEALNQPQHF.

V is TRBV5-1 and J is TRBJ1-2; a possible D gene is TRBD1 (5 bases). Germline-derived CDR1 and CDR2 are SGHRS and YFSETQ. CDR3 size: 15 residues. The germline V and J ends were trimmed by 4 bases and 3 bases, with 16 bases remaining between them. The CDR3 spells CASSPLRGADYGYTF. CDR3 DNA sequence: TGCGCCAGCAGCCCCCTGCGCGGGGCGGACTATGGCTACACCTTC.

The chain uses TRBV2 and TRBJ1-2, with D possibly TRBD1 on 6 matching bases. The germline V gene encodes CDR1 SNHLY and CDR2 FYNNEI. V was cut by 4 bases and J by 0 bases, with 9 bases left in between. This CDR3 contains 14 residues. The CDR3 loop is CASSVGASNYGYTF. The CDR3 coding sequence is TGTGCCAGCAGTGTGGGGGCTTCTAACTATGGCTACACCTTC.

This clone was picked up a small number of times. The same CDR3 can be traced to other DNA sequences in this sample. The V and J genes are TRBV5-1 and TRBJ2-5, with 10 nucleotides matching TRBD2. Trimming at V came to 1 base and at J to 3 bases, leaving 0 bases not matched to a gene. CDR1 and CDR2 from the germline V gene are SGHRS and YFSETQ. The CDR3 runs to 14 residues. CDR3 sequence reads: CASSLLAGEETQYF. CDR3 coding DNA: TGCGCCAGCAGCTTGCTAGCGGGGGAAGAGACCCAGTACTTC.

CDR3 nucleotides: TGTGCCAGCAGTTTCGGCGGCTCCTACGAGCAGTACTTC. This sequence encodes CASSFGGSYEQYF. V gene TRBV27 combines with J gene TRBJ2-7; D is ambiguous. Between the trimmed V and J ends, which lost 3 bases and 0 bases, there was a span of 6 bases. This CDR3 comprises 13 residues. CDR1 is MNHEY and CDR2 is SMNVEV in the germline V gene (reference sequence).

This rearrangement joins TRBV5-4 to TRBJ1-2; 7 positions agree with TRBD1. The CDR3 extends over 15 amino acids. J lost 5 bases, V lost 5 bases, and 12 bases had no gene match. CDR1 SGHNT and CDR2 YYREEE come from the germline V gene (reference sequence). The CDR3 sequence: CASSSETGFGYGYTF. DNA of the CDR3: TGTGCCAGCAGTTCGGAGACAGGGTTCGGGTATGGCTACACCTTC.

The chain links TRBV28 to TRBJ2-5; D gene ambiguous. The CDR3 loop spans 14 amino acids. The germline V gene encodes CDR1 MDHEN and CDR2 SYDVKM. V dropped 6 bases and J dropped 1 base, with 12 bases sitting between them. CDR3 region: CASSPPQSQETQYF. CDR3 DNA sequence: TGTGCCAGCAGCCCCCCCCAGTCCCAAGAGACCCAGTACTTC.

CDR3 nucleotide sequence: TGTGCCAGCAGCCAAGTACCTGGAAGGGGACTAGCGGGGGTTGAGCAGTTCTTC. Translated: CASSQVPGRGLAGVEQFF. V gene TRBV14 combines with J gene TRBJ2-1; 14 bases match TRBD2. With 1 base clipped from V and 9 bases from J, the junction kept 11 bases outside the gene matches. CDR1 and CDR2 (germline): SGHDN, FVKESK. CDR3 size: 18 residues.

The gene calls are TRBV27 and TRBJ2-3; 7 bases match TRBD2. The CDR3 is 15 residues long. The germline V gene has CDR1 MNHEY and CDR2 SMNVEV (reference sequence). J gave up 0 bases and V 6 bases, and 6 bases lay outside the gene matches. Written as DNA, the CDR3 is TGTGCCAGCAGCCAACCAGCGGGGAGCACAGATACGCAGTATTTT. Amino acids: CASSQPAGSTDTQYF.

The gene calls are TRBV30 and TRBJ2-2; 10 bases match TRBD2. The CDR3 spans 14 residues. V trimming: 7 bases; J trimming: 5 bases; junction bases outside the gene matches: 7. Germline CDR1 reads GTSNPN; CDR2 reads SVGIG (reference sequence). Written as DNA, the CDR3 is TGTGCCTACTCCGTAGCGGGGGGTACCGGGGAGCTGTTTTTT. Amino acids: CAYSVAGGTGELFF.

The rearrangement uses TRBV14 and TRBJ1-1; TRBD1 is a possible D gene (6 bases). Germline CDR1 SGHDN, CDR2 FVKESK. CDR3 length: 15 amino acids. V was shortened by 3 bases and J by 0 bases, with 11 bases between the two germline ends. For the CDR3, the DNA is TGTGCCAGCAGCCACGCCGGGACACTGAACACTGAAGCTTTCTTT. It translates to CASSHAGTLNTEAFF. The whole variable domain, remainder taken from reference TRBV14 and TRBJ1-1, is EAGVTQFPSHSVIEKGQTVTLRCDPISGHDNLYWYRRVMGKEIKFLLHFVKESKQDESGMPNNRFLAERTGGTYSTLKVQPAELEDSGVYFCASSHAGTLNTEAFFGQGTRLTVV.

The chain couples TRBV27 to TRBJ1-6; 9 bases agree with TRBD1. This CDR3 has 15 residues. The ends lost 2 bases at V and 10 bases at J; junction bases unmatched: 6. Germline-derived CDR1 and CDR2 are MNHEY and SMNVEV (reference sequence). CDR3 sequence: CASSLEDRGLSPLHF. The CDR3 DNA follows: TGTGCCAGCAGTTTAGAGGACAGGGGATTATCACCCCTCCACTTT.

V and J are TRBV7-2 and TRBJ2-2, with D perhaps matching TRBD1 (6 bases). Trimming took off 1 base at V and 4 bases at J, with 13 bases between the two ends. Germline-derived CDR1 and CDR2 are SGHTA and FQGNSA. The CDR3 is 16 residues long. CDR3 region: CASSLDRQGITGELFF. The CDR3 DNA follows: TGTGCCAGCAGCTTAGATAGGCAGGGGATCACCGGGGAGCTGTTTTTT.

This chain joins TRBV19 and TRBJ1-3; TRBD1 might be the D (5 bases). CDR1 LNHDA and CDR2 SQIVND come from the germline V gene (reference sequence). V was pared by 6 bases and J by 0 bases, with 9 bases between. The CDR3 has 14 residues. The CDR3 DNA reads as TGTGCCAGTAGCAGGGCTCCCTCTGGAAACACCATATATTTT. This sequence encodes CASSRAPSGNTIYF.

The sample holds one count of this clone. The chain is built from TRBV5-8 and TRBJ1-2; TRBD1 agrees at 8 bases. Germline V CDR1 and CDR2: SGHTS, YDEGEE. This CDR3 is 13 amino acids long. Unmatched junction bases numbered 4, after V lost 5 bases and J lost 4 bases. The CDR3 region is CASSQGASYGYTF. CDR3 nucleotides: TGTGCCAGCAGTCAGGGGGCGAGCTATGGCTACACCTTC.

J is TRBJ2-1 and V is TRBV9, with a tentative D call TRBD2 (5 bases). The CDR3 totals 14 residues. Germline values: CDR1 SGDLS, CDR2 YYNGEE. V lost 0 bases to trimming and J lost 3 bases, with 7 bases between them. The CDR3 spells CASSVAGYYNEQFF. In DNA form, the CDR3 reads TGTGCCAGCAGCGTAGCGGGGTACTACAATGAGCAGTTCTTC.

The chain recombines TRBV3-1 (or the pseudogene TRBV3-2) with TRBJ1-4, with 7 bases matching TRBD1. V gave up 2 bases and J gave up 2 bases; unmatched junction bases: 14. Germline V gives CDR1 LGHDT, CDR2 YNNKEL (reference sequence). This CDR3 region has 19 residues. The CDR3 region is CASSQWETGFGTTNEKLFF. The CDR3, as DNA: TGTGCCAGCAGCCAATGGGAGACAGGGTTTGGTACCACTAATGAAAAACTGTTTTTT.

This chain connects TRBV11-2 to TRBJ2-7; 8 nucleotides agree with TRBD1. Per the germline V gene, CDR1 is SGHAT and CDR2 is FQNNGV. Germline trimming cut 1 base from V and 9 bases from J; bases unmatched to any gene: 5. The CDR3 has 13 residues. CDR3 nucleotides: TGTGCCAGCAGCTTAGGGACAGGGACGAGGCAGTACTTC. Its protein product is CASSLGTGTRQYF.

This chain joins TRBV4-1 and TRBJ2-5, with 10 bases matching TRBD2. This CDR3 is built from 16 residues. V lost 0 bases to trimming and J lost 5 bases; unmatched junction nucleotides: 6. CDR1 and CDR2 (germline): MGHRA, YSYEKL. CDR3 sequence (DNA): TGCGCCAGCAGCCAAGATTTACTAGCGGGGTGGGAGACCCAGTACTTC. Its protein product is CASSQDLLAGWETQYF.

V is TRBV6-5 and J is TRBJ1-5, with TRBD1 matching over 10 bases. J was trimmed by 6 bases and V by 1 base; bases with no gene match: 0. The germline CDR1 and CDR2 sequences are MNHEY and SVGAGI. This CDR3 is 14 amino acids long. CDR3 residues: CASSYWTGGQPQHF. The CDR3 DNA reads TGTGCCAGCAGTTACTGGACAGGGGGTCAGCCCCAGCATTTT.

CDR3 nucleotides: TGTGCCACCAGTGACCCTCGACAGGGGGCGCACAATGAGCAGTTCTTC. This encodes CATSDPRQGAHNEQFF. V usage is TRBV24-1 and J usage is TRBJ2-1; 10 bases agree with TRBD1. This CDR3 has 16 amino acids. The germline V gene has CDR1 KGHDR and CDR2 SFDVKD. V gave up 4 bases and J gave up 5 bases; unmatched junction bases: 7.

The gene calls are TRBV27 and TRBJ1-5; possible D gene TRBD1, 6 bases. Between the trimmed V and J ends, which lost 6 bases and 6 bases, there was a span of 9 bases. Germline V CDR1 and CDR2: MNHEY, SMNVEV (reference sequence). The CDR3 spans 12 residues. The CDR3 sequence: CASSQGTQPQHF. CDR3 bases: TGTGCCAGCAGCCAGGGGACTCAGCCCCAGCATTTT.

The chain joins TRBV24-1 to TRBJ2-6; the D gene is possibly TRBD2 (5 bases). Germline CDR1 is KGHDR and CDR2 is SFDVKD. This CDR3 has 15 residues. Trimming removed 5 bases from V and 1 base from J, with 8 bases in between. The CDR3 protein is CATSGGSSGANVLTF. CDR3 nucleotide sequence: TGTGCCACCAGTGGAGGGTCGTCTGGGGCCAACGTCCTGACTTTC.